The 13 T cell receptor beta chains presented below share a single source sample, sequenced in a study of breast tumors, draining lymph nodes, adjacent tissues. One entry per CDR3 protein, called by TCRdb with MiXCR from the multiplex PCR reads. The sample shows about 130,000 distinct CDR3 sequences, approximately 22% of them seen only once. Samples came from axillary lymph nodes draining the breast cancer. Sample: axillary lymph node tissue. The receptors stem from a female donor with breast cancer. Some clones in this sample may be carry-over from other donors' samples.

This clonotype came up many times. The gene calls are TRBV27 and TRBJ2-7, with a possible D match to TRBD2 (6 bases). Germline loops: CDR1 MNHEY, CDR2 SMNVEV (reference sequence). The CDR3 covers 15 residues. V lost 5 bases to trimming and J lost 6 bases, with 20 bases between them. CDR3 residues: CASSPNPGGGGEQYF. As DNA, the CDR3 is TGTGCCAGCAGTCCGAACCCCGGGGGAGGTGGCGAGCAGTACTTC.

Of note for this clonotype: Given a much more abundant clone one base away, this may be a read error. The chain combines TRBV20-1 with TRBJ1-2; 10 nucleotides line up with TRBD1. The CDR3 length is 13 residues. Germline lookup yields CDR1 DFQATT and CDR2 SNEGSKA (reference sequence). The CDR3 bases are TGCAGTGCCCGGGACAGGGGATCTGGAGGCTACGCCTTC. This translates into CSARDRGSGGYAF.

This clonotype has ten or more counts. The chain links TRBV11-3 to TRBJ2-1; TRBD2 matches 9 bases. The germline gives CDR1 SGHNT, CDR2 YENEEA. The CDR3 totals 16 residues. Trimming at V came to 1 base and at J to 6 bases, leaving 7 bases not matched to a gene. CDR3 DNA sequence: TGTGCCAGCAGCTTAGTTCTGCGGGAGGGCCTCAATGAGCAGTTCTTC. Translating it yields CASSLVLREGLNEQFF.

This clonotype was found many times. The genes are TRBV5-1 and TRBJ1-4; TRBD1 might be the D (5 bases). The V and J ends lost 4 bases and 0 bases respectively, with 10 bases between them. CDR3 length: 15 residues. CDR1 is SGHRS, CDR2 YFSETQ, per germline. Here the CDR3 reads CASSPGGTTNEKLFF. As DNA, the CDR3 is TGCGCCAGCAGCCCGGGGGGAACAACTAATGAAAAACTGTTTTTT.

The V call is TRBV27, the J call TRBJ2-2; no definite D call. CDR3 length: 12 residues. Trimming pared 5 bases from V and 7 bases from J, leaving 8 bases between. Germline values: CDR1 MNHEY, CDR2 SMNVEV (reference sequence). DNA of the CDR3: TGTGCCAGCAGTCCCCCGGGCGGGGAGCTGTTTTTT. It translates to CASSPPGGELFF.

This chain links TRBV18 with TRBJ2-5, with TRBD1 matching over 8 bases. CDR1 and CDR2 (germline): KGHSH, LQKENI. The CDR3 totals 15 residues. V was clipped by 5 bases and J by 4 bases; unmatched bases: 9. For the CDR3, the DNA is TGTGCCAGCTCAGGCCGACAGGGGAGAGGAGAGACCCAGTACTTC. It yields the protein CASSGRQGRGETQYF.

Note on this clonotype: This could be a read error, since a much larger clone is one nucleotide away. The chain combines TRBV20-1 with TRBJ1-5; D gene uncertain. This CDR3 is built from 15 residues. Germline V lookup: CDR1 DFQATT, CDR2 SNEGSKA (reference sequence). The CDR3 protein is CSARDEGWSNQPRHF. The CDR3, as DNA: TGCAGTGCTAGAGATGAGGGTTGGAGCAATCAGCCCCGGCATTTT.

This clonotype came up many times. Here the CDR3 DNA reads TGCAGTGCTAGGCTACAAGGGTCCCTGACCTACGAGCAGTACTTC. It specifies CSARLQGSLTYEQYF. The gene calls are TRBV20-1 and TRBJ2-7; D unresolved. CDR1 and CDR2 from the germline V gene are DFQATT and SNEGSKA (reference sequence). V shed 3 bases and J shed 2 bases, with 17 bases lying between them. This CDR3 has 15 residues.

The table lists this clonotype with a few counts. This sequence joins TRBV28 and TRBJ2-7; 10 bases agree with TRBD2. The ends lost 6 bases at V and 0 bases at J; junction bases unmatched: 11. Germline loops: CDR1 MDHEN, CDR2 SYDVKM. The CDR3 is made up of 17 amino acids. Here the CDR3 reads CASSRGLAGVHSYEQYF. Written as DNA, the CDR3 is TGTGCCAGCAGCAGGGGGCTAGCGGGAGTCCACTCCTACGAGCAGTACTTC.

Worth noting for this clonotype: This may stem from a read error, because a much larger clone lies one nucleotide away. The J gene is TRBJ1-2, the V gene TRBV7-2; D remains unclear. The V and J ends lost 7 bases and 3 bases respectively, with 12 bases between them. Germline CDR1 SGHTA, CDR2 FQGNSA. This CDR3 has 13 residues. CDR3: CASNPTPYYGYTF. DNA of the CDR3: TGTGCCAGCAACCCGACCCCCTACTATGGCTACACCTTC.

A remark on this clonotype: Since a much larger clone is just one base distant, this may be a read error. The chain links TRBV7-3 to TRBJ1-2; the D gene is possibly TRBD1 (5 bases). The CDR3 is 14 amino acids. The V gene's germline CDR1 is SGHTA and CDR2 FQGTGA. V dropped 6 bases and J dropped 4 bases, with 15 bases sitting between them. CDR3 DNA sequence: TGTGCCAGCAGACAAGGCCAGGGCCTCTATGGCTACACCTTC. Translating it yields CASRQGQGLYGYTF.

The sample holds many counts of this clonotype. DNA of the CDR3: TGTGCCAGCAGCTCAGGGAGCTTTGCGGGGAGCCGCACAGATACGCAGTATTTT. Translating gives CASSSGSFAGSRTDTQYF. V is TRBV7-2 and J is TRBJ2-3, with a possible D match to TRBD2 (6 bases). The CDR3 contains 18 residues. Trimming cost V 4 bases and J 1 base, with 21 bases left between them. Germline V gene lookup returns CDR1 SGHTA and CDR2 FQGNSA.

This clonotype was picked up many times. J is TRBJ2-3 and V is TRBV7-3, with TRBD2 identical over 7 bases. CDR1 and CDR2 from the germline V gene are SGHTA and FQGTGA. The CDR3 is made up of 16 amino acids. The V segment lost 5 bases and the J segment 1 base; nucleotides outside the gene matches: 9. The CDR3 reads CASSPQAGVGTDTQYF. DNA for the CDR3: TGTGCCAGCAGCCCACAGGCGGGAGTTGGCACAGATACGCAGTATTTT.